Each of the 13 T cell receptor beta chains below was sequenced from the same sample in a study of control samples from healthy donors and cancer patients. Sequenced by immunoSEQ multiplex PCR; TCRdb stores in-frame clones only, minus some. The repertoire holds 170,000 or so clones, with 90% to 95% as singletons. Sequencing was performed on blood. These receptors were taken from a man younger than 40 in good health.

This clone was seen a handful of times. This chain joins TRBV7-8 and TRBJ2-7; weak D call: TRBD2 (6 bases). Germline assignment: CDR1 SGHVS and CDR2 FQNEAQ. There are 13 residues in the CDR3. V lost 10 bases, J lost 2 bases, and 15 bases lay in between. CDR3 bases: TGTGCCACCTCCTCGGGGGAGACCTACGAGCAGTACTTC. It specifies CATSSGETYEQYF.

This clone was counted a single time. This chain connects TRBV27 to TRBJ2-2; 9 nucleotides match TRBD2. This CDR3 is 14 amino acids long. V gave up 10 bases and J gave up 4 bases; unmatched junction bases: 7. Germline CDR1 and CDR2: MNHEY and SMNVEV (reference sequence). As DNA, the CDR3 is TGTGCCACGAAGCGGGGGGCGGGCACCGGGGAGCTGTTTTTT. Amino acid sequence: CATKRGAGTGELFF.

This chain joins TRBV3-1 (or the pseudogene TRBV3-2) and TRBJ1-3, with unresolved D. The CDR3 is 13 residues long. Germline CDR1 is LGHDT and CDR2 is YNNKEL (reference sequence). Trimming cost V 1 base and J 3 bases, with 4 bases left between them. The CDR3 region is CASSQAGGNTIYF. The CDR3 DNA reads as TGTGCCAGCAGCCAAGCGGGTGGAAACACCATATATTTT.

V gene TRBV7-9 combines with J gene TRBJ2-5, with 13 bases matching TRBD2. Germline CDR1 is SEHNR and CDR2 is FQNEAQ (reference sequence). This CDR3 comprises 15 residues. Trimming cost V 4 bases and J 5 bases; bases outside gene matches: 4. The CDR3 DNA reads as TGTGCCAGCAGCTCCGGACTAGCGGGAGTGGAGACCCAGTACTTC. As protein: CASSSGLAGVETQYF.

The count of this clone is one. This chain uses TRBV6-5 with TRBJ2-7; perhaps TRBD1 as D (6 bases). The CDR3 consists of 14 residues. V shed 7 bases and J shed 6 bases, with 19 bases lying between them. Germline-derived CDR1 and CDR2 are MNHEY and SVGAGI. The CDR3, as DNA: TGTGCCAGCAAAATGAGGCAGGGGTCGGGCGAGCAGTACTTC. As protein: CASKMRQGSGEQYF.

The chain has TRBV18 and TRBJ1-2; D may be TRBD1 (6 bases). Trimming shortened V by 3 bases and J by 4 bases, and 15 bases separated the two germline ends. The germline V gene has CDR1 KGHSH and CDR2 LQKENI. The CDR3 has 15 residues. CDR3 nucleotide sequence: TGTGCCAGCTCACCTCTGGGAGGACAGCCCTATGGCTACACCTTC. This encodes CASSPLGGQPYGYTF.

V is TRBV4-1 and J is TRBJ2-2; 7 nucleotides line up with TRBD1. Germline V gene sequence: CDR1 MGHRA, CDR2 YSYEKL. The CDR3 has 18 residues. After removal of 3 bases from V and 0 bases from J, the junction contained 10 bases not matched to a gene. The CDR3 nucleotides are TGCGCCAGCAGCCAGCCTCAAGGGGGCCCCGCGAACACCGGGGAGCTGTTTTTT. Translating gives CASSQPQGGPANTGELFF.

This sequence joins TRBV6-5 and TRBJ2-1, with 10 bases lining up with TRBD2. The CDR3 contains 14 residues. In germline, CDR1 is MNHEY, CDR2 SVGAGI. V gave up 5 bases and J gave up 7 bases; unmatched junction bases: 5. CDR3 DNA: TGTGCCAGCAGTAGCGGGAGGGCCGGTAATGAGCAGTTCTTC. Translating it yields CASSSGRAGNEQFF.

V is TRBV14 and J is TRBJ2-1, with D tentatively TRBD1 (6 bases). The V gene lost 0 bases and the J gene lost 4 bases, with 10 bases spanning the gap. The CDR3 extends over 15 amino acids. Germline V gene data show CDR1 as SGHDN and CDR2 as FVKESK. CDR3 loop: CASSQEQGWYNEQFF. The CDR3 coding sequence is TGTGCCAGCAGCCAAGAACAGGGCTGGTACAATGAGCAGTTCTTC.

This rearrangement joins TRBV5-1 to TRBJ1-1, with D possibly TRBD1 on 5 matching bases. Germline CDR1 reads SGHRS; CDR2 reads YFSETQ. The V gene lost 6 bases and the J gene lost 1 base, with 10 bases spanning the gap. This CDR3 region has 13 residues. CDR3 bases: TGCGCCAGCAACCTTGGGGCGAACACTGAAGCTTTCTTT. This sequence encodes CASNLGANTEAFF. Full variable domain (outside the CDR3, taken from reference TRBV5-1 and TRBJ1-1): KAGVTQTPRYLIKTRGQQVTLSCSPISGHRSVSWYQQTPGQGLQFLFEYFSETQRNKGNFPGRFSGRQFSNSRSEMNVSTLELGDSALYLCASNLGANTEAFFGQGTRLTVV.

V gene TRBV7-2 combines with J gene TRBJ2-7, with D hard to call. Trimming took 1 base from V and 2 from J, leaving 12 bases between them. This CDR3 is built from 15 residues. Per the germline V gene, CDR1 is SGHTA and CDR2 is FQGNSA. This CDR3 is CASSLVRLPTYEQYF. CDR3 coding DNA: TGTGCCAGCAGCTTAGTTCGACTCCCCACCTACGAGCAGTACTTC.

The chain combines TRBV18 with TRBJ1-6; D is perhaps TRBD1 (6 bases). This CDR3 is 16 amino acids long. V shed 3 bases and J shed 8 bases, with 17 bases lying between them. Germline loops: CDR1 KGHSH, CDR2 LQKENI. The CDR3 DNA follows: TGTGCCAGCTCACCCCCGTCCGGGGGGGCTTATTCACCCCTCCACTTT. It encodes CASSPPSGGAYSPLHF.

Details on this clone: The sample has other DNA sequences that encode this CDR3 too. The rearrangement uses TRBV6-6 and TRBJ1-2; perhaps TRBD1 as D (5 bases). Germline V gives CDR1 MNHNY, CDR2 SVGAGI (reference sequence). V dropped 0 bases and J dropped 1 base, with 9 bases sitting between them. The CDR3 is made up of 15 amino acids. The CDR3 loop reads CASSYSRQGNYGYTF. In DNA form, the CDR3 reads TGTGCCAGCAGTTACTCGCGGCAGGGTAACTATGGCTACACCTTC.